This T cell receptor beta chain was found in a study of blood T cell repertoires in COVID-19. Enrolled through a virtual design, the participants were between roughly 18 and 90 years of age and came from around 25 US areas. V lost 5 bases, J lost 5 bases, and 19 bases lay in between. Germline loops: CDR1 MDHEN, CDR2 SYDVKM. The CDR3 is 15 residues long. Sequencing was performed with immunoSEQ multiplex PCR; in TCRdb, only in-frame clones are kept and a portion is missing. In the table there are some 180,000 clones, more than 80% of which are singletons. Sequencing was performed on PBMCs or T cells enriched from blood (not recorded which). The source is a middle-aged man who had recovered from COVID-19. The chain combines TRBV28 with TRBJ2-7; a weak D match, TRBD1 (7 bases). CDR3 protein: CASSPPSTGRHEQYF. The CDR3 region has the DNA TGTGCCAGCAGTCCTCCATCGACAGGGAGGCACGAGCAGTACTTC. Variable domain in full (rest from reference TRBV28 and TRBJ2-7): DVKVTQSSRYLVKRTGEKVFLECVQDMDHENMFWYRQDPGLGLRLIYFSYDVKMKEKGDIPEGYSVSREKKERFSLILESASTNQTSMYLCASSPPSTGRHEQYFGPGTRLTVT.